This T cell receptor (beta chain) was obtained from a study of T-cell memory formation after mild COVID-19. This clonotype was counted a few times. TCRdb reprocessed the 5' RACE reads via MiXCR and lists one record per CDR3 protein. The sample yields over 350,000 distinct CDR3 sequences, around a sixth seen once. Germline-derived CDR1 and CDR2 are MDHEN and SYDVKM. The ends lost 6 bases at V and 7 bases at J; junction bases unmatched: 9. The CDR3 totals 15 residues. This TCR came from a man younger than 35 who had mild COVID-19 (a few samples of this study predate the infection). Cell type and time point are not known. V gene TRBV28 combines with J gene TRBJ2-5; the match to TRBD2 covers 12 bases. The sequenced material came from PBMCs or a T cell subset sorted from them (not recorded which). The CDR3 region is CASSTTSGGVGTQYF. The CDR3 DNA sequence: TGTGCCAGCAGCACGACTAGCGGGGGTGTGGGGACCCAGTACTTC.